This TCR beta chain was recovered during a study of patients and donors after allogeneic stem cell transplantation. TCRdb called the RT-PCR reads again in MiXCR, with one record for every CDR3 protein. Here the sample spans approximately 250,000 distinct CDR3 sequences, roughly 14% being singletons. This clonotype has only a few counts. The germline gives CDR1 SQVTM, CDR2 ANQGSEA. The CDR3 consists of 15 residues. V was clipped by 4 bases and J by 2 bases, with 14 bases between them. The sample taken for sequencing was blood, either unsorted or a sorted T cell fraction (not recorded which). The V call is TRBV29-1, the J call TRBJ2-2, with no clear D. The sequence came from a human donor who was either an allogeneic HSCT recipient or a stem cell or donor lymphocyte infusion donor (not recorded which). It is not recorded whose cells these are; they may come from a transplant donor. CDR3 residues: CSVVKRGSNTGELFF. The CDR3 nucleotides are TGCAGCGTTGTTAAACGAGGCAGTAACACCGGGGAGCTGTTTTTT.